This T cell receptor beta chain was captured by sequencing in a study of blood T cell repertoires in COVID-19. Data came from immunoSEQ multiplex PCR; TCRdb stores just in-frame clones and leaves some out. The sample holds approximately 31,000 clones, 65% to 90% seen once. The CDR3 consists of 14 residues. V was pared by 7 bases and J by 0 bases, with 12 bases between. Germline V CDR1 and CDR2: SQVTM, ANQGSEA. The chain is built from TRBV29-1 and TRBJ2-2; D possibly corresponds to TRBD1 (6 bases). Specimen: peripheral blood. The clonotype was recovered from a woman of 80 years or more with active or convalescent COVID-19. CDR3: CSAPDSTNTGELFF. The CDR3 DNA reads TGCAGCGCACCGGACAGCACGAACACCGGGGAGCTGTTTTTT.